This is a list of T cell receptor beta chains from one sample in a study of T-cell reconstitution after alpha-beta-depleted transplantation in children. Via MiXCR, TCRdb re-called the PCR reads, giving one row per CDR3 protein. The sample shows 500,000 to 750,000 distinct CDR3 sequences, 10% to 15% of them seen only once. Sample: PBMCs, mostly from graft donor cells, taken 360 days after TCRalphabeta/CD19-depleted stem cell transplant. These receptors were taken from a male patient between 5 and 17 years old who had a stem cell transplant for acute myeloid leukemia, so the T cells may come from the graft donor. The CDR3 runs from the conserved cysteine through the conserved F or W. D genes are given only for firm matches. The size of a clone is reported for some rows only, either as once, few or many, or as a class for expanded clones.

clone size	J gene	V gene	D gene	CDR3 protein	CDR3 DNA
many	TRBJ2-7	TRBV15	NA	CATSRDVGGEQYF	TGTGCCACCAGCAGAGATGTGGGGGGCGAGCAGTACTTC
NA	TRBJ2-2	TRBV2	TRBD2	CASSEVQTSGSIGELFF	TGTGCCAGCAGTGAAGTGCAGACTAGCGGGAGTATCGGGGAGCTGTTTTTT
NA	TRBJ2-7	TRBV18	TRBD2	CASSIISAGTGGSYEQYF	TGTGCCAGCTCCATAATTTCAGCAGGGACGGGCGGGAGCTACGAGCAGTACTTC
NA	TRBJ1-1	TRBV5-1	NA	CASSLQMNTEAFF	TGCGCCAGCAGCTTGCAGATGAACACTGAAGCTTTCTTT
NA	TRBJ2-7	TRBV19	NA	CASSIAAREYEQYF	TGTGCCAGTAGTATAGCTGCCAGGGAATACGAGCAGTACTTC
NA	TRBJ2-2	TRBV2	NA	CASRTGHQTGELFF	TGTGCCAGCAGGACGGGACACCAAACCGGGGAGCTGTTTTTT
few	TRBJ2-1	TRBV13	TRBD2	CASSLGLAGLEFF	TGTGCCAGCAGCCTGGGACTAGCGGGACTCGAGTTCTTC
many	TRBJ2-5	TRBV28	TRBD2	CASLGGLETQYF	TGTGCCAGTTTGGGAGGGTTGGAGACCCAGTACTTC
NA	TRBJ2-3	TRBV9	NA	CAGSVYRDPGLPAGDTQYF	TGTGCCGGCAGCGTGTACCGAGACCCGGGACTCCCTGCAGGAGATACGCAGTATTTT
NA	TRBJ2-3	TRBV20-1	TRBD1	CSARAGQGATDTQYF	TGCAGTGCTAGAGCAGGACAGGGGGCTACAGATACGCAGTATTTT
once	TRBJ2-5	TRBV5-1	NA	CASSQTPTGSGQGETQYF	TGCGCCAGCAGCCAAACTCCCACGGGATCAGGACAAGGAGAGACCCAGTACTTC
few	TRBJ2-1	TRBV5-1	NA	CASSLAAGSWDEQFF	TGCGCCAGCAGCTTGGCGGCGGGCTCTTGGGATGAGCAGTTCTTC
NA	TRBJ2-3	TRBV27	NA	CASSLRTASYTDTQYF	TGTGCCAGCAGTCTCCGGACAGCAAGTTATACAGATACGCAGTATTTT
once	TRBJ1-1	TRBV10-3	NA	CAITENPGARAEAFF	TGTGCCATCACCGAAAATCCGGGGGCAAGGGCTGAAGCTTTCTTT
NA	TRBJ2-5	TRBV20-1	NA	CSARSQGIGETQYF	TGCAGTGCTAGATCGCAGGGGATTGGCGAGACCCAGTACTTC
few	TRBJ2-3	TRBV21-1	NA	CASSKVQALVDTDTQYF	TGTGCCAGCAGCAAAGTGCAAGCGCTCGTGGACACAGATACGCAGTATTTT
few	TRBJ2-5	TRBV7-9	NA	CATRRQVRETQYF	TGTGCCACCAGAAGACAGGTCCGCGAGACCCAGTACTTC
NA	TRBJ1-1	TRBV19	TRBD1	CASSISTGRNTEAFF	TGTGCCAGTAGTATATCGACAGGGCGGAACACTGAAGCTTTCTTT
few	TRBJ2-7	TRBV3-1	NA	CASSQAQVNFYEQYF	TGTGCCAGCAGCCAAGCTCAGGTTAACTTCTACGAGCAGTACTTC
NA	TRBJ2-7	TRBV11-2	NA	CASSLEFPRDRRAYEQYF	TGTGCCAGCAGCTTAGAATTCCCCCGCGACAGGAGGGCCTACGAGCAGTACTTC
many	TRBJ2-3	TRBV29-1	NA	CSGGLDRRTDTQYF	TGCAGCGGCGGATTGGACCGACGCACAGATACGCAGTATTTT
many	TRBJ2-3	TRBV12-3/TRBV12-4	TRBD2	CASRLTSGRTDTQYF	TGTGCCAGCAGGCTTACTAGCGGCCGCACAGATACGCAGTATTTT
few	TRBJ2-7	TRBV6-2/TRBV6-3	TRBD1	CASRRTGWEQYF	TGTGCCAGCAGGAGGACAGGGTGGGAGCAGTACTTC
NA	TRBJ2-7	TRBV7-2	TRBD2	CASSLGSMWRELYEQYF	TGTGCCAGCAGCTTAGGGTCGATGTGGCGGGAGCTCTACGAGCAGTACTTC
NA	TRBJ2-7	TRBV15	NA	CATGLGQGASSSYEQYF	TGTGCCACCGGACTAGGGCAGGGGGCCTCGAGCTCCTACGAGCAGTACTTC
few	TRBJ2-1	TRBV27	TRBD2	CASTLGRGGRGYNEQFF	TGTGCCAGCACCCTAGGGCGAGGCGGGAGAGGGTACAATGAGCAGTTCTTC
NA	TRBJ2-7	TRBV7-2	NA	CASSLVGGTEHEQYF	TGTGCCAGCAGCTTAGTAGGAGGGACAGAACACGAGCAGTACTTC
few	TRBJ1-2	TRBV7-9	NA	CASSLGTGHGYTF	TGTGCCAGCAGCTTAGGGACGGGGCATGGCTACACCTTC
NA	TRBJ2-3	TRBV5-1	NA	CASSLEGPSTDTQYF	TGCGCCAGCAGCTTGGAAGGGCCGAGCACAGATACGCAGTATTTT
few	TRBJ2-7	TRBV7-6	NA	CASSVTVTYEQYF	TGTGCCAGCAGCGTGACAGTTACCTACGAGCAGTACTTC